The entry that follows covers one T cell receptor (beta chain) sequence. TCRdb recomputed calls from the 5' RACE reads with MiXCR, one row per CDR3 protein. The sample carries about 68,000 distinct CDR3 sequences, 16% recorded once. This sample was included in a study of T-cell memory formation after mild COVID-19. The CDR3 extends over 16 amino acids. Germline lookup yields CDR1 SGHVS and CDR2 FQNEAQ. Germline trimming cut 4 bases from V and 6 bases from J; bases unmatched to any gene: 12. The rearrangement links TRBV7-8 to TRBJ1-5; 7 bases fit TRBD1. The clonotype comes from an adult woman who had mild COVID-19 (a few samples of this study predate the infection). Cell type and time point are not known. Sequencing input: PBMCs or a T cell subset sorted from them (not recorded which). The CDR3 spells CASSYGQTGQGQPQHF. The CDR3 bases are TGTGCCAGCAGCTACGGCCAGACAGGGCAAGGTCAGCCCCAGCATTTT.